This is a list of T cell receptor beta chains from one sample in a study of T-cell reconstitution after alpha-beta-depleted transplantation in children. TCRdb re-analysed the PCR reads in MiXCR, keeping a single row per CDR3 protein. The sample lists about 540,000 distinct CDR3 sequences; around 16% were seen once. The sequencing used PBMCs from the stem cell graft donor, collected from the stem cell graft. The receptors stem from a human donor who donated a stem cell graft to a child with acute lymphoblastic leukemia. Each CDR3 is given with its conserved first and last residue. A D gene is named only where the DNA matches it firmly. Only some rows state a clone size, as once, few, many or a class for expanded clones.

V gene,CDR3 length,D gene,clone size,J gene,CDR3 DNA,CDR3 protein
TRBV24-1,12,-,-,TRBJ2-7,TGTGCCACCAGTGATCAACAGGGTTTGCGGTACTTC,CATSDQQGLRYF
TRBV7-9,17,-,few,TRBJ2-5,TGTGCCAGCAGCTTCAGCGGGTGGCAGGGACCGGTCGAGACCCAGTACTTC,CASSFSGWQGPVETQYF
TRBV12-3/TRBV12-4,14,TRBD1,many,TRBJ1-5,TGTGCCAGCAGCACGGGACAGGGGAATCAGCCCCAGCATTTT,CASSTGQGNQPQHF
TRBV5-1,14,-,-,TRBJ1-2,TGCGCCAGCAGGTCACCGACGGCAAACTATGGCTACACCTTC,CASRSPTANYGYTF
TRBV24-1,13,-,few,TRBJ2-2,TGTGCCACCAGTCCAGAATTCACCGGGGAGCTGTTTTTT,CATSPEFTGELFF
TRBV18,17,TRBD1,few,TRBJ2-3,TGTGCCAGCTCATTTCTCCCGGGACAGGGGCCGCGGGATACGCAGTATTTT,CASSFLPGQGPRDTQYF
TRBV6-5,13,-,-,TRBJ2-3,TGTGCCAGCAGTTACTCGGGCCCAGATACGCAGTATTTT,CASSYSGPDTQYF
TRBV7-9,14,-,-,TRBJ2-2,TGTGCCAGCAGCGAAGTTGGGTACACCGGGGAGCTGTTTTTT,CASSEVGYTGELFF
TRBV2,12,-,-,TRBJ2-7,TGTGCCAGCAGTGCACCGGGACCGGGTGTATACTTC,CASSAPGPGVYF
TRBV20-1,16,TRBD2,-,TRBJ2-1,TGCAGTGCTAGTAGGGCGGGACTAGCGAACTACAATGAGCAGTTCTTC,CSASRAGLANYNEQFF
TRBV4-1,16,-,-,TRBJ2-3,TGCGCCAGCAGCCAAGGCGTGGGGTGGGACACAGATACGCAGTATTTT,CASSQGVGWDTDTQYF
TRBV7-2,14,-,-,TRBJ1-2,TGTGCCAGCAGCTTAGAAGATTATAACTATGGCTACACCTTC,CASSLEDYNYGYTF
TRBV12-3/TRBV12-4,14,-,few,TRBJ1-1,TGTGCCAGCAGTTCCATCGGGCAGGGCGGTGAAGCTTTCTTT,CASSSIGQGGEAFF
TRBV7-9,13,-,-,TRBJ2-3,TGTGCCAGCAGCTTAGGGGAAGCGGAAACGCAGTATTTT,CASSLGEAETQYF
TRBV14,16,-,-,TRBJ1-1,TGTGCCAGCAGCCAAGGGTCATGGGCGTATGGCCACGAAGCTTTCTTT,CASSQGSWAYGHEAFF
TRBV6-4,14,-,-,TRBJ2-3,TGTGCCAGCAGGGGCGGAGAAGACACAGATACGCAGTATTTT,CASRGGEDTDTQYF
TRBV4-1,14,TRBD1,once,TRBJ1-5,TGCGCCAGCAGCCAAGCGGACAGGGATCAGCCCCAGCATTTT,CASSQADRDQPQHF
TRBV5-1,11,TRBD2,many,TRBJ2-1,TGCGCCAGTGGGGAGGGCTCGGAGCAGTTCTTC,CASGEGSEQFF
TRBV12-3/TRBV12-4,16,TRBD1,-,TRBJ1-4,TGTGCCAGCAGTTGGACAGGGCCTGCAACTAATGAAAAACTGTTTTTT,CASSWTGPATNEKLFF
TRBV2,13,-,few,TRBJ1-5,TGTGCCAGTGGACAGATTAGCAATCAGCCCCAGCATTTT,CASGQISNQPQHF
TRBV5-5,17,TRBD2,few,TRBJ2-1,TGTGCCAGCAGCTCCGGACTAGAAGCTCTTCCCTACAATGAGCAGTTCTTC,CASSSGLEALPYNEQFF
TRBV29-1,14,-,-,TRBJ1-1,TGCAGCGTTGCTTTGAGGGGAGCGAACACTGAAGCTTTCTTT,CSVALRGANTEAFF
TRBV7-8,18,TRBD1,-,TRBJ2-2,TGTGCCAGCAGCTATACCCACACCGGGACAGGGGGTCTCGGGGAGCTGTTTTTT,CASSYTHTGTGGLGELFF
TRBV12-3/TRBV12-4,14,-,-,TRBJ2-7,TGTGCCAGCAGTATACCCGGGACCTTCTACGAGCAGTACTTC,CASSIPGTFYEQYF
TRBV7-2,16,TRBD2,few,TRBJ2-2,TGTGCCAGCAGCCGGAATAGCGGGATCACAACCGGGGAGCTGTTTTTT,CASSRNSGITTGELFF
TRBV12-3/TRBV12-4,15,-,few,TRBJ2-1,TGTGCCAGCAGTCCGGATCGCGCCGCCTACAATGAGCAGTTCTTC,CASSPDRAAYNEQFF
TRBV12-3/TRBV12-4,14,TRBD1,few,TRBJ1-2,TGTGCCAGCAGCCGACAGGGGGCGCACTATGGCTACACCTTC,CASSRQGAHYGYTF
TRBV14,12,-,-,TRBJ2-5,TGTGCCAGCAGCCAAGTTGAAAAGACCCAGTACTTC,CASSQVEKTQYF
TRBV11-2,14,-,-,TRBJ2-3,TGTGCCAGCAGCTTCGGCCTAGGCGGAGATACGCAGTATTTT,CASSFGLGGDTQYF
TRBV11-1,18,TRBD2,-,TRBJ2-1,TGTGCCAGCAGCCCCAGGGCTAGCGGGAGTTGGACCTACAATGAGCAGTTCTTC,CASSPRASGSWTYNEQFF
TRBV5-1,13,TRBD1,-,TRBJ2-1,TGCGCCAGCAGCTTGAACAGGGGATTTGAGCAGTTCTTC,CASSLNRGFEQFF
TRBV29-1,15,TRBD2,-,TRBJ2-5,TGCAGCGTCGCCGTGACTAGCTATTCTCAAGAGACCCAGTACTTC,CSVAVTSYSQETQYF
TRBV6-1,16,TRBD1,few,TRBJ1-3,TGTGCCAGCAGTGAAGCCCCCAGGGGGCCTGGAAACACCATATATTTT,CASSEAPRGPGNTIYF
TRBV24-1,16,TRBD1,few,TRBJ1-5,TGTGCCACCTCCGACAGGGGAATACCTAACAATCAGCCCCAGCATTTT,CATSDRGIPNNQPQHF
TRBV7-8,12,-,few,TRBJ1-3,TGTGCCAGCAGCTCCTATGGAAACACCATATATTTT,CASSSYGNTIYF
TRBV15,19,TRBD2,few,TRBJ2-5,TGTGCCACCAGCAGAGACCCAGTTTCAGGCCTAGCGGGACAAGAGACCCAGTACTTC,CATSRDPVSGLAGQETQYF
TRBV12-3/TRBV12-4,13,TRBD1,-,TRBJ1-1,TGTGCCAGCAGGACGGGACAGGGGTTACAAACTTTCTTT,CASRTGQGLQTFF
TRBV11-1,20,TRBD1,-,TRBJ2-2,TGTGCCAGCAGCACCTTTTACGGACAGGGGGAGCCTCCGAACACCGGGGAGCTGTTTTTT,CASSTFYGQGEPPNTGELFF
TRBV5-1,13,TRBD2,-,TRBJ2-1,TGCGCCAGCAGCTCGGGGAGGGAGGCTGAGCAGTTCTTC,CASSSGREAEQFF
TRBV13,16,-,-,TRBJ2-1,TGTGCCAGCAGCCCCTTTAAGGGGCCCCCCTACAATGAGCAGTTCTTC,CASSPFKGPPYNEQFF
TRBV12-3/TRBV12-4,14,-,-,TRBJ1-1,TGTGCCAGCAGTTTAGATCAGGGAGGGACTGAAGCTTTCTTT,CASSLDQGGTEAFF
TRBV12-5,14,TRBD2,few,TRBJ2-3,TGTGCTAGTGGCCCGGGACTAGAGACAGATACGCAGTATTTT,CASGPGLETDTQYF
TRBV25-1,14,TRBD1,-,TRBJ1-2,TGTGCCAGCAGTAAAGCCGGGACAGAGGCTGGCTACACCTTC,CASSKAGTEAGYTF
TRBV20-1,15,-,-,TRBJ2-7,TGCAGTGCTAGACCGCCGGGATCAAGCGTGCACGAGCAGTACTTC,CSARPPGSSVHEQYF
TRBV7-3,15,-,-,TRBJ2-1,TGTGCCAGCAGTTATGTCCTTAGCTCCTACAATGAGCAGTTCTTC,CASSYVLSSYNEQFF
TRBV29-1,15,-,-,TRBJ1-3,TGCAGCGTCGAACACACCAGGGGTTCTGGAAACACCATATATTTT,CSVEHTRGSGNTIYF
TRBV20-1,14,TRBD2,few,TRBJ2-7,TGCAGTGCTAGAGGGGCTAGCGGGTTTTACGAGCAGTACTTC,CSARGASGFYEQYF
TRBV4-1,12,-,many,TRBJ2-1,TGCGCCAGCAGGTCACAGGGCGATGAGCAGTTCTTC,CASRSQGDEQFF
TRBV12-3/TRBV12-4,14,TRBD2,few,TRBJ2-1,TGTGCCAGCAGACTAGCGGGAGGGGGCCTTGAGCAGTTCTTC,CASRLAGGGLEQFF
TRBV2,15,TRBD2,once,TRBJ2-1,TGTGCCACCCCTCTACTAGCGGGGGACTACAATGAGCAGTTCTTC,CATPLLAGDYNEQFF
TRBV2,14,TRBD2,-,TRBJ2-1,TGTGCCAGCAGTGGACTAGCGGGAGCAGCTGAGCAGTTCTTC,CASSGLAGAAEQFF
TRBV5-1,15,TRBD1,few,TRBJ2-7,TGCGCCAGCAGCTTCGAGGGGGCGAGGAACTACGAGCAGTACTTC,CASSFEGARNYEQYF
TRBV7-8,15,-,few,TRBJ2-3,TGTGCCAGCAGCTCCCGGGACCACGACACAGATACGCAGTATTTT,CASSSRDHDTDTQYF